This T cell receptor beta chain is from a study of CD8 T cells in Susac syndrome (dated by TCRdb to between 2019 and 2020). Notes on the research overall: Repertoire sequencing was used to test whether CD8+ T cell activation and differentiation in Susac syndrome was antigen driven. Overall study results and their limits: The TCR sequencing and HLA analysis was acknowledged to have included a relatively small number of individuals.

Turning to this clonotype: The target of this receptor is not known. It has no much larger one-base neighbor in the sample; base qualities were not kept.

Including cysteine and phenylalanine, the CDR3 has 14 amino acids. CDR3 DNA only is kept here, 42 bases in frame from base 1. As encoded in the germline V gene, CDR1 is SGHRS while CDR2 is YFSETQ. V is clipped by 2 bases and J by 0 bases, and the sequence between their germline boundaries is 9 bases long. RNA was extracted with the RNeasy kit and about 0.5 to 1 ug was reverse transcribed using random hexamers. The immunoSEQ multiplex PCR assay, which covers 54 Vbeta and 13 Jbeta segments, was used to amplify TCR beta CDR3 regions. PCR amplification bias was corrected using a synthetic template baseline for primer optimization and computational correction. The original pipeline was this. Reads were annotated to V, D and J genes according to IMGT and were analyzed with immunoSEQ Analyzer, with only productive sequences retained. Clonality was calculated as one minus the Shannon entropy normalized by log2 of the number of productive unique sequences. For each patient and control, public and private clones were evaluated among the 100 most prevalent clones. Susac-specific clones were defined as absent from healthy and MS cohorts, about 1,000 published viral clones and other ImmuneACCESS disease sequences. Using fastp at Q25 and MiXCR, TCRdb reprocessed the public reads and kept productive beta chains. All rows with the same CDR3 protein become a single entry with the most common DNA and genes. These V and J calls originate from TCRdb's pipeline instead of the authors' own analysis. This sample lists approximately 170,000 distinct CDR3 sequences; about 90% were detected once. The ten top clones hold around 0.075% of the sample.

High-throughput TCR beta sequencing profiled peripheral blood CD8+ and CD4+ T cells from healthy donors, Susac syndrome patients and multiple sclerosis patients. Healthy donors were included as age- and sex-matched controls. CD8+ TEMRA cells were enriched by FACS, while bulk CD8+ and CD4+ T cells were purified by magnetic negative isolation. Blood was drawn into EDTA tubes, processed within 24 hours, and PBMCs were isolated by density gradient centrifugation. PBMCs destined for TCR sequencing were cryopreserved in liquid nitrogen and later thawed in a 37 °C water bath. Purity of sorted or isolated CD4+, CD8+ and CD8+ TEMRA cells was at least 90%.

This clonotype was obtained from a human donor in good health. The sequence is built from TRBV5-1 and TRBJ2-7; the D gene cannot be named for sure. The specimen was CD4+ T cells from PBMCs. The DNA reads TGCGCCAGCAGCTTTATTTCGGGCTCCTACGAGCAGTACTTC. Translated, it gives CASSFISGSYEQYF. With the portions outside the CDR3 filled from the reference TRBV5-1 and TRBJ2-7 genes, the complete variable region becomes KAGVTQTPRYLIKTRGQQVTLSCSPISGHRSVSWYQQTPGQGLQFLFEYFSETQRNKGNFPGRFSGRQFSNSRSEMNVSTLELGDSALYLCASSFISGSYEQYFGPGTRLTVT.